One sample yielded the 14 T cell receptor beta chains listed below, sequenced in a study of T cell repertoires in aging, cancer and after chemotherapy. Rearranged V-D-J TRB sequences were amplified with a mixed TRB-A/B primer pool. Each CDR3 protein gets one entry after TCRdb re-called the multiplex PCR reads with MiXCR. In the table there are approximately 11,000 distinct CDR3 sequences, 35% to 50% of which are singletons. TCR beta rearrangements were amplified from peripheral blood genomic DNA. Sequencing was performed on blood. The receptors derive from a human donor in good health.

There are a few counts of this clonotype. The V gene is TRBV12-3 or TRBV12-4, the J gene TRBJ2-5; TRBD1 is a possible D gene (6 bases). V was clipped by 7 bases and J by 3 bases, with 12 bases between them. The CDR3 covers 13 residues. Here the CDR3 DNA reads TGTGCCAGCAAGGCAGGGGAAAAAGAGACCCAGTACTTC. This encodes CASKAGEKETQYF.

A few counts support this clonotype. This chain links TRBV20-1 with TRBJ1-3; possible D gene TRBD1, 5 bases. CDR1 and CDR2 (germline): DFQATT, SNEGSKA (reference sequence). The CDR3 contains 15 residues. With 3 bases removed from V and 1 base from J, the gap between germline ends came to 13 bases. CDR3 in amino acids: CSASSRVGSGNTIYF. CDR3 bases: TGCAGTGCTAGCAGCAGGGTCGGTTCTGGAAACACCATATATTTT.

This clonotype came up a few times. This sequence joins TRBV29-1 and TRBJ1-3; D uncertain. The V and J ends lost 4 bases and 1 base respectively, with 5 bases between them. The CDR3 contains 12 residues. From germline, CDR1 is SQVTM and CDR2 ANQGSEA. The CDR3 region is CSVVTSGNTIYF. For the CDR3, the DNA is TGCAGCGTTGTGACTTCTGGAAACACCATATATTTT.

This clonotype was picked up a small number of times. V usage is TRBV4-3 and J usage is TRBJ2-5; perhaps TRBD2 as D (5 bases). The germline V gene has CDR1 LGHNA and CDR2 YSLEER. V was pared by 5 bases and J by 2 bases, with 12 bases between. This CDR3 has 14 residues. As DNA, the CDR3 is TGCGCCAGCAGCGAGGGTATGCGGCAAGAGACCCAGTACTTC. It codes for CASSEGMRQETQYF.

The chain uses TRBV28 and TRBJ1-4, with 11 bases matching TRBD1. There are 16 residues in the CDR3. CDR1 MDHEN and CDR2 SYDVKM come from the germline V gene. After removal of 6 bases from V and 3 bases from J, the junction contained 6 bases not matched to a gene. The CDR3 sequence: CASSNGQGASNEKLFF. DNA for the CDR3: TGTGCCAGCAGCAACGGACAGGGGGCCTCTAATGAAAAACTGTTTTTT.

This chain joins TRBV19 and TRBJ2-3; D uncertain. Germline assignment: CDR1 LNHDA and CDR2 SQIVND (reference sequence). Deletions cut 4 bases from V and 4 bases from J, with 3 bases between. The CDR3 extends over 11 amino acids. The CDR3 DNA reads as TGTGCCAGTAGTACAGCAGATACGCAGTATTTT. Translated, it gives CASSTADTQYF. Looking up the rest from reference TRBV19 and TRBJ2-3 gives the full variable domain: DGGITQSPKYLFRKEGQNVTLSCEQNLNHDAMYWYRQDPGQGLRLIYYSQIVNDFQKGDIAEGYSVSREKKESFPLTVTSAQKNPTAFYLCASSTADTQYFGPGTRLTVL.

This clonotype was found a few times. The CDR3 DNA sequence: TGTGCCAGCAGCTTAGCCAGCGGGGGGGGCACAGATACGCAGTATTTT. This gives the protein CASSLASGGGTDTQYF. The chain links TRBV7-9 to TRBJ2-3; TRBD2 matches at 10 bases. Trimming at V came to 0 bases and at J to 1 base, leaving 1 base not matched to a gene. The germline V gene has CDR1 SEHNR and CDR2 FQNEAQ (reference sequence). This CDR3 is 16 amino acids long. The full variable domain, rest sourced from reference TRBV7-9 and TRBJ2-3, is DTGVSQNPRHKITKRGQNVTFRCDPISEHNRLYWYRQTLGQGPEFLTYFQNEAQLEKSRLLSDRFSAERPKGSFSTLEIQRTEQGDSAMYLCASSLASGGGTDTQYFGPGTRLTVL.

This rearrangement joins TRBV28 to TRBJ2-7; the match to TRBD2 covers 8 bases. The germline V gene encodes CDR1 MDHEN and CDR2 SYDVKM. The CDR3 consists of 13 residues. Trimming at V came to 11 bases and at J to 1 base, leaving 7 bases not matched to a gene. The CDR3 is CASGGGESYEQYF. CDR3 nucleotides: TGTGCCTCCGGGGGGGGAGAGTCCTACGAGCAGTACTTC.

The rearrangement uses TRBV7-3 and TRBJ1-1, with D tentatively TRBD1 (6 bases). Trimming removed 4 bases at V and 8 bases at J, with 20 bases between. The CDR3 consists of 15 residues. The germline gives CDR1 SGHTA, CDR2 FQGTGA. DNA of the CDR3: TGTGCCAGCAGCTCCATACAGGGCCATGCTTTAGAAGCTTTCTTT. Amino acids: CASSSIQGHALEAFF.

The genes are TRBV24-1 and TRBJ1-5; a weak D match, TRBD1 (6 bases). The CDR3 is 12 residues long. Trimming left V 12 bases short and J 0 bases short, with 8 bases between. Germline V gives CDR1 KGHDR, CDR2 SFDVKD. CDR3: CAAGDSNQPQHF. The CDR3 coding sequence is TGTGCCGCAGGGGATAGCAATCAGCCCCAGCATTTT.

The chain employs TRBV6-4 and TRBJ1-1; no firm D call. V lost 2 bases and J 4 bases, leaving 8 bases between the germline ends. CDR1 is MRHNA and CDR2 is SNTAGT in the germline V gene. The CDR3 spans 13 residues. The CDR3 region has the DNA TGTGCCAGCAGTGACGGGTTCGGCACTGAAGCTTTCTTT. This sequence encodes CASSDGFGTEAFF.

The chain combines TRBV29-1 with TRBJ1-1; D gene uncertain. This CDR3 is built from 12 residues. V lost 7 bases, J lost 0 bases, and 9 bases lay in between. CDR1 is SQVTM, CDR2 ANQGSEA, per germline. CDR3 amino acids: CSASGLNTEAFF. The CDR3 bases are TGCAGCGCAAGCGGCTTGAACACTGAAGCTTTCTTT.

This chain uses TRBV4-1 with TRBJ2-1; possible D gene TRBD1, 5 bases. Germline assignment: CDR1 MGHRA and CDR2 YSYEKL. Trimming took off 5 bases at V and 14 bases at J, with 19 bases between the two ends. The CDR3 runs to 13 residues. This CDR3 reads CASSSPQGGEKFF. The CDR3 coding sequence is TGCGCCAGCAGCTCTCCCCAGGGTGGAGAGAAGTTCTTC.

This clonotype was counted between two and nine times. This chain joins TRBV6-1 and TRBJ2-7; unclear D gene. The germline CDR1 and CDR2 sequences are MNHNS and SASEGT. CDR3 length equals 11 residues. Trimming took 6 bases from V and 4 from J, leaving 7 bases between them. DNA for the CDR3: TGTGCCAGCAGCCTAGGGTACGAGCAGTACTTC. It yields the protein CASSLGYEQYF.